Listed below are T cell receptor beta chains from one sample, sequenced in a study of blood T cell repertoires in COVID-19. Measured with immunoSEQ multiplex PCR; TCRdb has only the in-frame clones, and not every one. This sample has under 200,000 clones, with roughly 87% found just once. The material sequenced was PBMCs or T cells enriched from blood (not recorded which). These receptors were taken from a woman between 50 and 59 years old who had recovered from COVID-19. CDR3s include the opening cysteine and the closing phenylalanine or tryptophan. The order of the fields is clone size, V gene, J gene, D gene, CDR3 protein, CDR3 DNA. The D gene is left open where the match is weak. Clone sizes are given selectively: once, few, many, or a class where the clone is expanded.

clone size: NA; V gene: TRBV30; J gene: TRBJ1-5; D gene: NA; CDR3 protein: CAWSSTLNRVSNQPQHF; CDR3 DNA: TGTGCCTGGAGTTCCACGCTCAACAGGGTTAGCAATCAGCCCCAGCATTTT
clone size: NA; V gene: TRBV2; J gene: TRBJ2-5; D gene: TRBD2; CDR3 protein: CASKTGSTSLSQETQYF; CDR3 DNA: TGTGCCAGCAAAACAGGTTCGACTAGCCTTTCCCAAGAGACCCAGTACTTC
clone size: NA; V gene: TRBV3-1/TRBV3-2; J gene: TRBJ2-2; D gene: NA; CDR3 protein: CASSLSNTGELFF; CDR3 DNA: TGTGCCAGCAGCCTTAGCAACACCGGGGAGCTGTTTTTT
clone size: NA; V gene: TRBV5-6; J gene: TRBJ1-5; D gene: NA; CDR3 protein: CASSSRSNQPQHF; CDR3 DNA: TGTGCCAGCAGCTCGCGGAGCAATCAGCCCCAGCATTTT
clone size: NA; V gene: TRBV7-3; J gene: TRBJ1-3; D gene: TRBD1; CDR3 protein: CASSHIPGQGTLPLLTGNTIYF; CDR3 DNA: TGTGCCAGCAGCCACATCCCGGGACAGGGGACTCTACCTCTCCTAACTGGAAACACCATATATTTT
clone size: NA; V gene: TRBV18; J gene: TRBJ2-7; D gene: TRBD1; CDR3 protein: CASSQGLSQGEQYF; CDR3 DNA: TGTGCCAGCTCCCAAGGACTCTCACAGGGGGAGCAGTACTTC
clone size: NA; V gene: TRBV9; J gene: TRBJ2-3; D gene: NA; CDR3 protein: CASSHARTVNRDTQYF; CDR3 DNA: TGTGCCAGCAGCCATGCTCGGACAGTAAACAGGGATACGCAGTATTTT
clone size: few; V gene: TRBV20-1; J gene: TRBJ1-3; D gene: NA; CDR3 protein: CSASQNSGNTIYF; CDR3 DNA: TGCAGTGCTAGTCAGAACTCTGGAAACACCATATATTTT
clone size: NA; V gene: TRBV12-3/TRBV12-4; J gene: TRBJ2-1; D gene: NA; CDR3 protein: CASSSGYNEQFF; CDR3 DNA: TGTGCCAGCAGTTCGGGTTACAATGAGCAGTTCTTC
clone size: NA; V gene: TRBV9; J gene: TRBJ2-1; D gene: TRBD2; CDR3 protein: CASSPPGLAGLNEQFF; CDR3 DNA: TGTGCCAGCAGCCCCCCGGGACTAGCGGGCCTCAATGAGCAGTTCTTC
clone size: NA; V gene: TRBV5-5; J gene: TRBJ1-4; D gene: TRBD1; CDR3 protein: CASSDPGQPNEKLFF; CDR3 DNA: TGTGCCAGCAGTGATCCGGGACAGCCTAATGAAAAACTGTTTTTT
clone size: NA; V gene: TRBV10-2; J gene: TRBJ2-3; D gene: NA; CDR3 protein: CASRSTSLFADTQYF; CDR3 DNA: TGCGCCAGCAGGTCCACTAGCTTGTTCGCAGATACGCAGTATTTT
clone size: NA; V gene: TRBV28; J gene: TRBJ2-5; D gene: NA; CDR3 protein: CASSLWAGPSAETQYF; CDR3 DNA: TGTGCCAGCAGTTTATGGGCGGGCCCCTCGGCGGAGACCCAGTACTTC
clone size: NA; V gene: TRBV27; J gene: TRBJ1-2; D gene: TRBD1; CDR3 protein: CASSAGQGVGYGYTF; CDR3 DNA: TGTGCCAGCAGTGCGGGACAGGGGGTAGGCTATGGCTACACCTTC
clone size: NA; V gene: TRBV5-1; J gene: TRBJ1-6; D gene: NA; CDR3 protein: CASSFPVINSPLHF; CDR3 DNA: TGCGCCAGCAGCTTCCCGGTTATTAATTCACCCCTCCACTTT
clone size: few; V gene: TRBV29-1; J gene: TRBJ1-2; D gene: NA; CDR3 protein: CSVDNGYTF; CDR3 DNA: TGCAGCGTTGATAATGGCTACACCTTC
clone size: NA; V gene: TRBV5-6; J gene: TRBJ1-6; D gene: TRBD1; CDR3 protein: CASSLLTGGNSPLHF; CDR3 DNA: TGTGCCAGCAGCTTGTTAACAGGGGGTAATTCACCCCTCCACTTT
clone size: NA; V gene: TRBV18; J gene: TRBJ1-1; D gene: TRBD1; CDR3 protein: CASSPGTGGMNTEAFF; CDR3 DNA: TGTGCCAGCTCACCCGGGACAGGTGGTATGAACACTGAAGCTTTCTTT
clone size: NA; V gene: TRBV19; J gene: TRBJ1-1; D gene: NA; CDR3 protein: CASSIGRNTEAFF; CDR3 DNA: TGTGCCAGTAGTATTGGCAGGAACACTGAAGCTTTCTTT
clone size: NA; V gene: TRBV15; J gene: TRBJ2-2; D gene: NA; CDR3 protein: CATATGTGELFF; CDR3 DNA: TGTGCCACCGCAACCGGGACAGGGGAGCTGTTTTTT
clone size: NA; V gene: TRBV5-4; J gene: TRBJ2-1; D gene: TRBD1; CDR3 protein: CASSFRTGGSYNEQFF; CDR3 DNA: TGTGCCAGCAGCTTCAGGACAGGGGGCTCCTACAATGAGCAGTTCTTC
clone size: NA; V gene: TRBV28; J gene: TRBJ1-2; D gene: NA; CDR3 protein: CASSLSALGYGYTF; CDR3 DNA: TGTGCCAGCAGTTTATCCGCGCTAGGCTATGGCTACACCTTC
clone size: NA; V gene: TRBV19; J gene: TRBJ1-2; D gene: TRBD1; CDR3 protein: CASSNGDSINYGYTF; CDR3 DNA: TGTGCCAGTAGTAACGGGGACAGTATAAACTATGGCTACACCTTC
clone size: NA; V gene: TRBV5-4; J gene: TRBJ2-2; D gene: NA; CDR3 protein: CASSLPGNTGELFF; CDR3 DNA: TGTGCCAGCAGCTTGCCCGGGAACACCGGGGAGCTGTTTTTT
clone size: NA; V gene: TRBV9; J gene: TRBJ1-2; D gene: TRBD1; CDR3 protein: CASSFTGQAIYGYTF; CDR3 DNA: TGTGCCAGCAGCTTCACGGGACAGGCGATCTATGGCTACACCTTC
clone size: NA; V gene: TRBV29-1; J gene: TRBJ1-1; D gene: NA; CDR3 protein: CSVDQGLGNTEAFF; CDR3 DNA: TGCAGCGTTGATCAGGGGCTGGGGAACACTGAAGCTTTCTTT
clone size: NA; V gene: TRBV27; J gene: TRBJ2-4; D gene: NA; CDR3 protein: CASSPRQAIAKNIQYF; CDR3 DNA: TGTGCCAGCAGCCCAAGACAGGCGATAGCCAAAAACATTCAGTACTTC
clone size: NA; V gene: TRBV5-4; J gene: TRBJ2-5; D gene: NA; CDR3 protein: CASSLARGETQYF; CDR3 DNA: TGTGCCAGCAGCTTGGCCAGGGGAGAGACCCAGTACTTC
clone size: NA; V gene: TRBV6-6; J gene: TRBJ2-7; D gene: NA; CDR3 protein: CASSYSGARTSYEQYF; CDR3 DNA: TGTGCCAGCAGTTACTCGGGAGCGCGCACCTCCTACGAGCAGTACTTC
clone size: NA; V gene: TRBV5-5; J gene: TRBJ2-7; D gene: TRBD1; CDR3 protein: CASSFWTGSNYEQYF; CDR3 DNA: TGTGCCAGCAGCTTCTGGACAGGGTCGAACTACGAGCAGTACTTC
clone size: NA; V gene: TRBV30; J gene: TRBJ2-5; D gene: NA; CDR3 protein: CAWSRQESGPQYF; CDR3 DNA: TGTGCCTGGAGTCGACAGGAAAGTGGACCCCAGTACTTC
clone size: NA; V gene: TRBV30; J gene: TRBJ1-6; D gene: NA; CDR3 protein: CAWSGGVNSPLHF; CDR3 DNA: TGTGCCTGGAGTGGGGGCGTTAATTCACCCCTCCACTTT
clone size: NA; V gene: TRBV27; J gene: TRBJ2-7; D gene: TRBD1; CDR3 protein: CASSSNTGTGAREQYF; CDR3 DNA: TGTGCCAGCAGTTCCAACACCGGGACAGGGGCTCGCGAGCAGTACTTC
clone size: few; V gene: TRBV19; J gene: TRBJ2-7; D gene: TRBD2; CDR3 protein: CASSIASGDYEQYF; CDR3 DNA: TGTGCCAGTAGTATCGCTAGCGGAGACTACGAGCAGTACTTC
clone size: NA; V gene: TRBV28; J gene: TRBJ2-4; D gene: NA; CDR3 protein: CASTLGGGNIQYF; CDR3 DNA: TGTGCCAGCACCCTAGGGGGGGGAAACATTCAGTACTTC
clone size: few; V gene: TRBV5-5; J gene: TRBJ1-2; D gene: NA; CDR3 protein: CASSLSDSAYGYTF; CDR3 DNA: TGTGCCAGCAGCTTGTCAGACAGCGCCTATGGCTACACCTTC
clone size: NA; V gene: TRBV7-9; J gene: TRBJ2-1; D gene: NA; CDR3 protein: CASSLTAGTHEQFF; CDR3 DNA: TGTGCCAGCAGCTTAACGGCAGGAACTCATGAGCAGTTCTTC
clone size: NA; V gene: TRBV6-1; J gene: TRBJ2-7; D gene: NA; CDR3 protein: CASSEAGRRFSYEQYF; CDR3 DNA: TGTGCCAGCAGTGAAGCGGGAAGGAGGTTCTCCTACGAGCAGTACTTC
clone size: NA; V gene: TRBV6-5; J gene: TRBJ2-7; D gene: TRBD2; CDR3 protein: CASSSNLAGKGEQYF; CDR3 DNA: TGTGCCAGCAGTTCGAACCTAGCGGGAAAGGGAGAGCAGTACTTC
clone size: NA; V gene: TRBV28; J gene: TRBJ2-4; D gene: TRBD2; CDR3 protein: CASSLFLGTSENAAKNIQYF; CDR3 DNA: TGTGCCAGCAGTTTGTTCCTCGGGACTAGCGAAAACGCGGCCAAAAACATTCAGTACTTC
clone size: NA; V gene: TRBV6-4; J gene: TRBJ2-7; D gene: TRBD2; CDR3 protein: CASPGLAAVLAHEQYF; CDR3 DNA: TGTGCCAGCCCCGGACTAGCGGCCGTACTCGCCCACGAGCAGTACTTC
clone size: NA; V gene: TRBV29-1; J gene: TRBJ2-1; D gene: TRBD2; CDR3 protein: CSVEVLAGGPPYNEQFF; CDR3 DNA: TGCAGCGTTGAGGTTCTAGCGGGAGGGCCCCCATACAATGAGCAGTTCTTC
clone size: few; V gene: TRBV2; J gene: TRBJ1-6; D gene: TRBD1; CDR3 protein: CASSDRGFSSPLHF; CDR3 DNA: TGTGCCAGCAGTGACAGGGGGTTTAGTTCACCCCTCCACTTT
clone size: NA; V gene: TRBV7-2; J gene: TRBJ2-2; D gene: NA; CDR3 protein: CASSFLRLANTGELFF; CDR3 DNA: TGTGCCAGCAGTTTCCTCCGGTTAGCGAACACCGGGGAGCTGTTTTTT
clone size: NA; V gene: TRBV30; J gene: TRBJ2-5; D gene: TRBD1; CDR3 protein: CAWSRGTGDQETQYF; CDR3 DNA: TGTGCCTGGAGTAGAGGTACAGGGGACCAAGAGACCCAGTACTTC
clone size: NA; V gene: TRBV6-5; J gene: TRBJ2-2; D gene: NA; CDR3 protein: CASSYSWGANTGELFF; CDR3 DNA: TGTGCCAGCAGTTACTCCTGGGGGGCGAACACCGGGGAGCTGTTTTTT
clone size: NA; V gene: TRBV5-1; J gene: TRBJ1-1; D gene: NA; CDR3 protein: CASSEQTGNTEAFF; CDR3 DNA: TGCGCCAGCAGCGAACAGACAGGGAACACTGAAGCTTTCTTT
clone size: NA; V gene: TRBV19; J gene: TRBJ1-4; D gene: NA; CDR3 protein: CASSPVSFNEKLFF; CDR3 DNA: TGTGCCAGTAGCCCAGTCTCTTTTAATGAAAAACTGTTTTTT
clone size: NA; V gene: TRBV28; J gene: TRBJ2-3; D gene: NA; CDR3 protein: CASSRQDSVFSTDTQYF; CDR3 DNA: TGTGCCAGCAGCCGTCAGGACAGCGTGTTCAGCACAGATACGCAGTATTTT
clone size: NA; V gene: TRBV28; J gene: TRBJ2-3; D gene: TRBD2; CDR3 protein: CASSLPGLAGAYTQYF; CDR3 DNA: TGTGCCAGCAGTTTACCGGGACTAGCGGGAGCCTATACGCAGTATTTT
clone size: NA; V gene: TRBV7-9; J gene: TRBJ2-5; D gene: NA; CDR3 protein: CASSLGVISQETQYF; CDR3 DNA: TGTGCCAGCAGCTTAGGCGTCATCTCCCAAGAGACCCAGTACTTC
clone size: NA; V gene: TRBV12-5; J gene: TRBJ2-7; D gene: TRBD2; CDR3 protein: CASGLRQRESYEQYF; CDR3 DNA: TGTGCTAGTGGTTTGAGACAGCGGGAGTCATACGAGCAGTACTTC